The source of this T cell receptor beta chain is a study of regulatory T cells in long-lasting Graves disease. The overall study: By definition, persistent Graves' disease involved antithyroid drugs for over 5 years alongside positive TSH receptor antibodies.

With regard to this clonotype: The antigen remains undetermined.

Relying on iRepertoire HTBI primers and Arm-PCR of CDR3 regions, the team built TCR beta libraries. One entry per CDR3 protein, called by TCRdb with MiXCR from the multiplex PCR reads. Of about 660,000 distinct CDR3 sequences listed, roughly 30% were seen once; the top ten hold 40% to 50%. The CDR3 loop spans 17 amino acids. Trimming shortened V by 1 base and J by 1 base, and 14 bases separated the two germline ends. Looked up from germline, CDR1 is MNHEY and CDR2 is SMNVEV (reference sequence). Time point defined: persistent/refractory GD, antithyroid drugs over 5 years with positive TRAb. After RNA was extracted from PBMCs, the TCR library was made from it. General observations from the study: Tissue studied was limited to peripheral blood, excluding thyroid tissue. Whereas more than 950 public clonotypes were shared by new patients, persistent patients shared more, at around 2,700.

The gene calls are TRBV27 and TRBJ1-5, with D possibly TRBD1 on 5 matching bases. This specimen consisted of peripheral blood mononuclear cells (PBMCs), obtained when the disease was refractory, from a patient treated with antithyroid drugs. The TCR comes from a female donor with Graves disease. CDR3 sequence (DNA): TGTGCCAGCAGTTTATTTGGTGGAACAGGCAGCAATCAGCCCCAGCATTTT. Protein product: CASSLFGGTGSNQPQHF.